This T cell receptor (beta chain) was retrieved from a study of metastatic and nonmetastatic thyroid tumors. No treatment of any kind had been given to any patient before thyroid surgery. CDR3 length: 14 residues. V shed 1 base and J shed 5 bases, with 8 bases lying between them. From germline, CDR1 is SGHNT and CDR2 YENEEA. TCRdb re-called clones via MiXCR from the PCR reads. Counted here are around 61,000 clones, 25% to 35% occurring once; the ten biggest clones make up more than 15%. This receptor was taken from a female donor with papillary thyroid cancer or a benign thyroid nodule (not recorded which). Some clones in this sample may be carry-over from other donors' samples. This chain links TRBV11-3 with TRBJ2-2; no clear D gene. The sequenced material came from blood. For the CDR3, the DNA is TGTGCCAGCAGCTTAGGTCCCAGTACCGGGGAGCTGTTTTTT. It specifies CASSLGPSTGELFF.